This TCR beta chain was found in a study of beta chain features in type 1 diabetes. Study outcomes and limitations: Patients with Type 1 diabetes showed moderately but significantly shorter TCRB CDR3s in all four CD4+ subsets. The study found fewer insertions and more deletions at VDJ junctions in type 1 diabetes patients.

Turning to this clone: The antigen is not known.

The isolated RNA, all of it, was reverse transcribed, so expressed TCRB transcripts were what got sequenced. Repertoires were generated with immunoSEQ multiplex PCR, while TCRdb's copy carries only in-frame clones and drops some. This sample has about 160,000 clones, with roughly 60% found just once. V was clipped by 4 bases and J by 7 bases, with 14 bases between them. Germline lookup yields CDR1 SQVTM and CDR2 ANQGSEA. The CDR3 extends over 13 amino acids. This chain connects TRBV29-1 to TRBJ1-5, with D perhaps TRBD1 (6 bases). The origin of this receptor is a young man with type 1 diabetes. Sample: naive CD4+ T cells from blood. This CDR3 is CSVGSGVGQPQHF. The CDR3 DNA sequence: TGCAGCGTTGGCTCAGGGGTAGGACAGCCCCAGCATTTT. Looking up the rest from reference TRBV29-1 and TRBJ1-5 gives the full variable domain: SAVISQKPSRDICQRGTSLTIQCQVDSQVTMMFWYRQQPGQSLTLIATANQGSEATYESGFVIDKFPISRPNLTFSTLTVSNMSPEDSSIYLCSVGSGVGQPQHFGDGTRLSIL.